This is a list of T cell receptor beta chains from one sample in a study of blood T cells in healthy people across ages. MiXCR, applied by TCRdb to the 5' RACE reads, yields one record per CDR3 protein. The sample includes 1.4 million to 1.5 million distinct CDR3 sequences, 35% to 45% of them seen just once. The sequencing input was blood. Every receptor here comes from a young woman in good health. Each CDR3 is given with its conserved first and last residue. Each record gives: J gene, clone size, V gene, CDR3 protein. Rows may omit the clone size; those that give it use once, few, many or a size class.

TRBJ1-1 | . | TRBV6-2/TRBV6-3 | CASLRGASTEAFF
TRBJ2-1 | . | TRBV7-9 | CASSPPSGDARYNEQFF
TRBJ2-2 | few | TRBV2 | CASSGGYSTGELFF
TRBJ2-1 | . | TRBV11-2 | CASSLAPGLAASNEQFF
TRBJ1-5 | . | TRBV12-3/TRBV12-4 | CASSFMDTNQPQHF
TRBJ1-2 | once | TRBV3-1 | CASSLRAGGSVYGYTF
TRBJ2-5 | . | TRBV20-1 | CSAPLAGQETQYF
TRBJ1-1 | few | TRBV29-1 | CSVERRLNTEAFF
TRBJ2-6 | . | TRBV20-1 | CSAISTRQSGANVLTF
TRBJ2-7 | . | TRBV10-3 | CAIRGGQGETYEQYF
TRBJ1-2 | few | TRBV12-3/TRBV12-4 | CASRAQGGYGYTF
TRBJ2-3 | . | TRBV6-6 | CASSPPASGYSDTQYF
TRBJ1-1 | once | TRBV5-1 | CASSWGGASNTEAFF
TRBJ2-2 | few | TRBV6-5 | CASRPDGSNTGELFF
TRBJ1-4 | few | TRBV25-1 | CASSQQRGREKLFF
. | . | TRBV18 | CASSASEAKNIQYF
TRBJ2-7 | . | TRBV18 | CASSPPKGFRQGEPYEQYF
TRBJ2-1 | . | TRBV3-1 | CASSQVSSGQFF
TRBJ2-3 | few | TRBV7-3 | CASSLSIGGPADTQYF
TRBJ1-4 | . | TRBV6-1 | CASRMGTTNEKLFF
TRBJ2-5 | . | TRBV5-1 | CASKTGTSGAQETQYF
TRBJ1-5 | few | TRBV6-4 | CASRVPGTVVGPQHF
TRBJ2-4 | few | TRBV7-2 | CASKGRGNIQYF
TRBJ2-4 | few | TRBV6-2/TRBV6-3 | CASSPGLARFQYF
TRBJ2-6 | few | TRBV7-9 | CASSLEPAGANVLTF
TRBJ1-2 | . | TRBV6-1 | CASSEFGGSPPYGYTF
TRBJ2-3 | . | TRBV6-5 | CASSSWTSDTDTQYF
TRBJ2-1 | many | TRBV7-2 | CASSLGRSNEQFF
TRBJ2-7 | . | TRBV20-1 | CSAPRGLAGVEYF
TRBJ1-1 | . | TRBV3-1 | CASSQELGIRNTEAFF
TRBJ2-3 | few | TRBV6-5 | CASSYRVGTGVGGTQYF
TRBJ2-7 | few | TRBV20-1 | CSAEPGQNYEQYF
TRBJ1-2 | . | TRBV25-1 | CASSETGNGNYGYTF
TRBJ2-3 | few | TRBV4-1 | CASSQFGGAGTDTQYF
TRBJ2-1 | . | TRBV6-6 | CASSFAPRSYNEQFF
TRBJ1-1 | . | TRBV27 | CASSFRVPDAFF
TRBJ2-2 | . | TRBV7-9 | CASRLDRMNTGELFF
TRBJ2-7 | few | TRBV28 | CASRRQGGTYEQYF
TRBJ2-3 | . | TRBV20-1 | CSARSAGGAQYF
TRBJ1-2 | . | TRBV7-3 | CASSLDRMGYTF
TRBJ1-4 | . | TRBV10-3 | CAISGTSREKLFF
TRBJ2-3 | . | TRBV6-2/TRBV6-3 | CASSSYRASTDTQYF
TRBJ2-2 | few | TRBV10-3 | CAISLTGGELFF
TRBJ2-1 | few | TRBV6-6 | CASSYLGTSGGNEQFF
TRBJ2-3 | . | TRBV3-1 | CANSQDPISGSTGTQYF
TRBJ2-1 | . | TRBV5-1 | CASSPGDSEDEQFF
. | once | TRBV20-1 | CSARLGQAETQYF
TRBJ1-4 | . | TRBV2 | CASMWTGLAEKLFF
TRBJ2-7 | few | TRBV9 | CASSGGGNPGYEQYF
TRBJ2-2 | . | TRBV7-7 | CASSPRGLAGNTEELFF
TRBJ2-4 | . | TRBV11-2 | CASSPRGQLAKNIQYF
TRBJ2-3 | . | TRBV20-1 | CSARPLEAGGPDTQYF
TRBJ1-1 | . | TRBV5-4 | CASSLGQGRAFF
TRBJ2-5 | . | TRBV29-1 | CSVEPGGSYGQYF
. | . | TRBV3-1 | CASSQAVAYEQYF
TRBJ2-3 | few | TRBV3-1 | CASESYTDTQYF